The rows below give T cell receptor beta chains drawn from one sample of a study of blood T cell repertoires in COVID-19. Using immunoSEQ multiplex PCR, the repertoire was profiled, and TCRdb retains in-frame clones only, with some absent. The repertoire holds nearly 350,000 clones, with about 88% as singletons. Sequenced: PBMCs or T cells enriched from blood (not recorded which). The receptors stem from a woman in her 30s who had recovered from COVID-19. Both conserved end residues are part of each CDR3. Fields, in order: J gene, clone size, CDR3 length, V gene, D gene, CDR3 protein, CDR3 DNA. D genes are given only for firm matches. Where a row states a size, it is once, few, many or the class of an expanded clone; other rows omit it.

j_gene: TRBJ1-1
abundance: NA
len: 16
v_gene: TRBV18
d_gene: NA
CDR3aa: CASSPLVSRTNTEAFF
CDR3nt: TGTGCCAGCTCACCATTGGTGAGTAGAACGAACACTGAAGCTTTCTTT

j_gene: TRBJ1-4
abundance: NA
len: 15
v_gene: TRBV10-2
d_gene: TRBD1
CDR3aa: CASSRLETGGEKLFF
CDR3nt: TGCGCCAGCAGTAGACTTGAGACAGGGGGTGAAAAACTGTTTTTT

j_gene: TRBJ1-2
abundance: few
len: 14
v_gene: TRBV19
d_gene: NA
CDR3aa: CASSHRTDNYGYTF
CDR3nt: TGTGCCAGTAGTCACCGGACAGATAACTATGGCTACACCTTC

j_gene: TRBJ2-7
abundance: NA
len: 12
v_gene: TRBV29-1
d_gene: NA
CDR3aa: CSVEGRAYEQYF
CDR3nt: TGCAGCGTTGAAGGCAGGGCCTACGAGCAGTACTTC

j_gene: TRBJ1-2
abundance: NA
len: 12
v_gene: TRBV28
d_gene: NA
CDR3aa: CASEGGNYGYTF
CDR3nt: TGTGCCAGTGAGGGGGGGAACTATGGCTACACCTTC

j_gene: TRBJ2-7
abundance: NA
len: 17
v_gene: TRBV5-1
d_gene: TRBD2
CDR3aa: CASSLRVAGGISYEQYF
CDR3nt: TGCGCCAGCAGCTTGAGGGTAGCGGGGGGGATCTCCTACGAGCAGTACTTC

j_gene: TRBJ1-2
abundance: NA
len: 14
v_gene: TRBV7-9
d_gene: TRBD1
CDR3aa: CASSYRDRAAGYTF
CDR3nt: TGTGCCAGCAGTTACCGGGACAGGGCTGCTGGCTACACCTTC

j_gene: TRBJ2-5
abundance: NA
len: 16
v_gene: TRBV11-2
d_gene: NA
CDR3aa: CASSLAPSGVGKTQYF
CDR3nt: TGTGCCAGCAGCTTAGCCCCGTCCGGGGTCGGGAAGACCCAGTACTTC

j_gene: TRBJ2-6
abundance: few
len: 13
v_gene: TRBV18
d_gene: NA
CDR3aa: CASSPPGPNVLTF
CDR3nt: TGTGCCAGCTCACCCCCGGGTCCCAACGTCCTGACTTTC

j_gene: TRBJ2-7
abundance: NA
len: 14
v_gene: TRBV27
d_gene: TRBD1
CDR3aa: CASSSTGGYYEQYF
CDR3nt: TGTGCCAGCAGTTCAACAGGGGGCTACTACGAGCAGTACTTC

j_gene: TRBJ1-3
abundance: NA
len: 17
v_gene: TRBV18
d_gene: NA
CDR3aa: CASSPQGHAASGNTIYF
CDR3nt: TGTGCCAGCTCACCCCAGGGACACGCAGCCTCTGGAAACACCATATATTTT

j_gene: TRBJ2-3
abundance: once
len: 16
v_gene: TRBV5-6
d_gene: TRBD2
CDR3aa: CASSLGLAGGPDTQYF
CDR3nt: TGTGCCAGCAGCTTGGGTCTAGCGGGGGGACCAGATACGCAGTATTTT

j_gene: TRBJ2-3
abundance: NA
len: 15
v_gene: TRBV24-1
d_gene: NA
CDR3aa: CATSEWQGYTDTRYF
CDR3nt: TGTGCCACCAGTGAATGGCAGGGCTACACAGATACGCGGTATTTT

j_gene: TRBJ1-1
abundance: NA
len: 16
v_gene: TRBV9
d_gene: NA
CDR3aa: CASSLREPAGGTEAFF
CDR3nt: TGTGCCAGCAGCCTCCGGGAGCCCGCAGGAGGGACTGAAGCTTTCTTT

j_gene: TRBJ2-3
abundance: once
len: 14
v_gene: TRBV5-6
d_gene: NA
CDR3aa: CASSLGSGTDTQYF
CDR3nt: TGTGCCAGCAGCTTGGGATCGGGCACAGATACGCAGTATTTT

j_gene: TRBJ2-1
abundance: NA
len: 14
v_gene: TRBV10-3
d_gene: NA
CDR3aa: CAISESGRVNEQFF
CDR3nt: TGTGCCATCAGTGAATCGGGCAGGGTCAATGAGCAGTTCTTC

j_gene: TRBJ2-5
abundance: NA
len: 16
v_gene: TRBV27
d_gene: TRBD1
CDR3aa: CANLPGGACLTETQYF
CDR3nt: TGTGCCAATTTACCAGGGGGCGCATGTTTGACAGAGACCCAGTACTTC